This T cell receptor (beta chain) was identified during a study of cytomegalovirus exposure and HLA in healthy donors. Looking at the study overall: The same platform was used for the approximately 120 validation repertoires as for the approximately 670 first-cohort repertoires, as reported in a later analysis.

Concerning this clone itself: Its antigen is unidentified.

Germline V gene data show CDR1 as KGHSH and CDR2 as LQKENI. With 2 bases removed from V and 4 bases from J, the gap between germline ends came to 12 bases. This CDR3 comprises 16 residues. Study-wide results and limits: Cytomegalovirus association was assigned to about 180 TCR beta chains.

TCRdb keeps only in-frame clones here, not all; method: immunoSEQ multiplex PCR. The data hold about 120,000 clones, with approximately 90% observed a single time. These donors were members of the approximately 110-subject validation cohort, a group separate from the approximately 680-subject first cohort. The source of this sequence is a woman aged 18 to 35 in good health and CMV-seronegative. This chain uses TRBV18 with TRBJ2-6; a possible D gene is TRBD2 (7 bases). The sequencing input was PBMCs. The DNA of the CDR3 is TGTGCCAGCTCACCAAATCGGGGGGCAGGGGCCAACGTCCTGACTTTC. Encoded protein: CASSPNRGAGANVLTF.